This T cell receptor (beta chain) derives from a study of blood T cell repertoires in COVID-19. Across the whole study: The origin of the acute and convalescent COVID-19 samples was the United States, Italy and Spain. The analysed material was cDNA or gDNA that came from T cells, B-cell-depleted T cells, or PBMCs.

CDR3 length: 19 residues. CDR1 is LGHNA and CDR2 is YNFKEQ in the germline V gene. With 6 bases clipped from V and 6 bases from J, the junction kept 18 bases outside the gene matches. Per the study methods: Reference gene primer amplification in the assay estimated nucleated cell counts. Produced via immunoSEQ multiplex PCR; TCRdb's table is partial and in-frame only. D and trimming were read from the DNA, whereas the V and J calls and clone size are those reported in that table. The sample shows about 120,000 clones, roughly 79% of them seen only once. The J gene is TRBJ2-3, the V gene TRBV4-2, with 13 bases that match TRBD2. Sequenced material: peripheral blood. The TCR was taken from a human donor in a cohort sampled during active COVID-19. The CDR3 DNA sequence: TGTGCCAGCAGAGATGGGACTAGCGGGATCACCCGCCCAACGGATACGCAGTATTTT. It specifies CASRDGTSGITRPTDTQYF.